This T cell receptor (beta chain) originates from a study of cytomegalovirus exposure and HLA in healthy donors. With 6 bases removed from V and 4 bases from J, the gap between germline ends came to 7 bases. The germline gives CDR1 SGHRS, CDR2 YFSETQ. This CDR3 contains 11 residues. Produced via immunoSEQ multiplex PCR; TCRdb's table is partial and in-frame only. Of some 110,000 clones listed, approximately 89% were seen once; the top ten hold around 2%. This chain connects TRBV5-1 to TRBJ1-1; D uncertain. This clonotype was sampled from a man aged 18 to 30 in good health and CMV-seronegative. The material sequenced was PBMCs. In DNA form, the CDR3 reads TGCGCCAGCAAATACAGCACTGAAGCTTTCTTT. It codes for CASKYSTEAFF.